The 23 T cell receptor beta chains listed next were all sequenced from one sample in a study of OX40 agonist ivuxolimab in advanced cancers. Profiled with immunoSEQ multiplex PCR; TCRdb holds only in-frame clones, not every one. Among roughly 20,000 clones listed, roughly four fifths were seen once. The sample was CD4+ or CD8+ T cells sorted from blood, taken in a trial of the OX40 agonist ivuxolimab. Source of these receptors: an adult with an advanced solid tumor such as melanoma, head and neck, liver or kidney cancer.

To note about this clone: Different DNA sequences within this sample yield the same CDR3. The chain has TRBV7-9 and TRBJ2-3; TRBD1 matches at 7 bases. The CDR3 runs 13 residues. V shed 5 bases, J shed 4 bases, and the junction held 3 bases outside the gene matches. Germline V gives CDR1 SEHNR, CDR2 FQNEAQ (reference sequence). DNA for the CDR3: TGTGCCAGCAGCCCGAGGGGGCCAGATACGCAGTATTTT. Residues: CASSPRGPDTQYF.

This chain joins TRBV18 and TRBJ2-3; D gene ambiguous. The CDR3 has 13 residues. Trimming took off 3 bases at V and 2 bases at J, with 6 bases between the two ends. Germline CDR1 is KGHSH and CDR2 is LQKENI. The CDR3, as DNA: TGTGCCAGCTCACCTCTGCTCACAGATACGCAGTATTTT. The encoded protein is CASSPLLTDTQYF.

This clone was picked up a small number of times. This chain connects TRBV19 to TRBJ2-7; TRBD1 matches at 11 bases. Germline V gives CDR1 LNHDA, CDR2 SQIVND (reference sequence). This CDR3 is built from 14 residues. With V trimmed by 4 bases and J by 3 bases, 2 bases remained unmatched. CDR3 sequence: CASSTGTGGYEQYF. Here the CDR3 DNA reads TGTGCCAGTAGTACCGGGACAGGGGGCTACGAGCAGTACTTC.

The chain joins TRBV5-4 to TRBJ2-1, with D perhaps TRBD2 (6 bases). The CDR3 extends over 15 amino acids. The germline V gene encodes CDR1 SGHNT and CDR2 YYREEE (reference sequence). V was cut by 1 base and J by 9 bases, with 17 bases left in between. CDR3 sequence (DNA): TGTGCCAGCAGCTTGACCGGGAGTACAGCGGGTGAGCAGTTCTTC. Its protein product is CASSLTGSTAGEQFF.

The chain combines TRBV5-1 with TRBJ2-5; TRBD1 agrees at 7 bases. Germline assignment: CDR1 SGHRS and CDR2 YFSETQ. CDR3 length: 14 residues. With 4 bases clipped from V and 4 bases from J, the junction kept 7 bases outside the gene matches. CDR3 sequence (DNA): TGCGCCAGCAGCGCTAGACAGGGTCGAGAGACCCAGTACTTC. Translating it yields CASSARQGRETQYF. Combining the CDR3 with reference TRBV5-1 and TRBJ2-5 gives the whole variable domain KAGVTQTPRYLIKTRGQQVTLSCSPISGHRSVSWYQQTPGQGLQFLFEYFSETQRNKGNFPGRFSGRQFSNSRSEMNVSTLELGDSALYLCASSARQGRETQYFGPGTRLLVL.

The chain recombines TRBV28 with TRBJ2-7; no clear D. The length of the CDR3 is 13 residues. V lost 6 bases and J 6 bases, leaving 15 bases between the germline ends. The germline gives CDR1 MDHEN, CDR2 SYDVKM. This CDR3 is CASRNPLGGEQYF. The CDR3, as DNA: TGTGCCAGCAGAAACCCCTTAGGTGGCGAGCAGTACTTC.

The chain couples TRBV18 to TRBJ2-2, with 8 bases aligning to TRBD1. Germline V gene data show CDR1 as KGHSH and CDR2 as LQKENI. Trimming cost V 0 bases and J 4 bases; bases outside gene matches: 4. The CDR3 contains 16 residues. CDR3 nucleotides: TGTGCCAGCTCACCACCGGCAGGGGGCTCCACCGGGGAGCTGTTTTTT. Translated: CASSPPAGGSTGELFF.

This chain links TRBV7-3 with TRBJ2-1; 10 positions agree with TRBD2. Unmatched junction bases numbered 12, after V lost 5 bases and J lost 8 bases. The CDR3 is 16 residues long. In germline, CDR1 is SGHTA, CDR2 FQGTGA. CDR3 protein: CASSLGSGRGKDEQFF. The CDR3 nucleotides are TGTGCCAGCAGCCTAGGCAGCGGGAGGGGGAAGGATGAGCAGTTCTTC.

The genes are TRBV5-1 and TRBJ1-2; no firm D call. The length of the CDR3 is 18 residues. Germline CDR1 reads SGHRS; CDR2 reads YFSETQ. Trimming stripped 0 bases from V and 3 bases from J, with 21 bases between. CDR3 amino acids: CASSLGIAGTTRDYGYTF. The CDR3 DNA follows: TGCGCCAGCAGCTTGGGAATTGCTGGCACTACAAGAGACTATGGCTACACCTTC.

To note about this clone: At one end the junction does not follow the germline gene, possibly because of a read error. This chain links TRBV30 with TRBJ2-2; 12 bases agree with TRBD2. CDR3 length: 15 residues. Germline lookup yields CDR1 GTSNPN and CDR2 SVGIG (reference sequence). CDR3 sequence: CAGRLAGVNTGELFF. The CDR3 coding sequence is TGTGCCGGGAGACTAGCGGGAGTGAACACCGGGGAGCTGTTTTTT. The entire variable domain, with the rest obtained from reference TRBV30 and TRBJ2-2, is as follows: SQTIHQWPATLVQPVGSPLSLECTVEGTSNPNLYWYRQAAGRGLQLLFYSVGIGQISSEVPQNLSASRPQDRQFILSSKKLLLSDSGFYLCAGRLAGVNTGELFFGEGSRLTVL.

This chain joins TRBV5-1 and TRBJ2-1, with D perhaps TRBD2 (5 bases). The V gene lost 0 bases and the J gene lost 0 bases, with 10 bases spanning the gap. This CDR3 is built from 16 residues. Looked up from germline, CDR1 is SGHRS and CDR2 is YFSETQ. CDR3 bases: TGCGCCAGCAGCTTGGCCACGGGGAGCTCCTACAATGAGCAGTTCTTC. This translates into CASSLATGSSYNEQFF.

The chain combines TRBV7-8 with TRBJ2-5; a weak D match, TRBD2 (5 bases). The CDR3 covers 17 residues. Trimming left V 3 bases short and J 0 bases short, with 17 bases between. Germline CDR1 and CDR2: SGHVS and FQNEAQ. The CDR3 nucleotides are TGTGCCAGCAGCTTGGTTGGAGGTTTTCCATACCAAGAGACCCAGTACTTC. It is translated as CASSLVGGFPYQETQYF.

This clone came up once. The V call is TRBV19, the J call TRBJ2-7; TRBD2 matches 7 bases. The CDR3 spans 14 residues. V was clipped by 5 bases and J by 4 bases; unmatched bases: 8. The germline CDR1 and CDR2 sequences are LNHDA and SQIVND (reference sequence). The CDR3 loop is CASSPGLVEYEQYF. CDR3 in DNA: TGTGCCAGTAGTCCTGGACTAGTTGAGTACGAGCAGTACTTC.

The chain carries TRBV10-3 and TRBJ2-5; 12 nucleotides agree with TRBD2. Trimming took 6 bases from V and 1 from J; bases not matched to a gene: 6. Germline V CDR1 and CDR2: ENHRY, SYGVKD. The CDR3 spans 16 residues. The CDR3 DNA is TGTGCCATCAGCGAAAGGGGACTAGCGGGCCAAGAGACCCAGTACTTC. Translating gives CAISERGLAGQETQYF.

This chain links TRBV7-9 with TRBJ2-1; D remains ambiguous. The CDR3 is 13 residues long. Trimming took 5 bases from V and 6 from J, leaving 11 bases between them. Germline V gene lookup returns CDR1 SEHNR and CDR2 FQNEAQ (reference sequence). The CDR3 protein is CASSDWHSNEQFF. In DNA, the CDR3 is TGTGCCAGCAGCGATTGGCATAGCAATGAGCAGTTCTTC.

This chain uses TRBV7-8 with TRBJ1-2, with 7 bases matching TRBD1. V lost 5 bases to trimming and J lost 6 bases; unmatched junction nucleotides: 9. CDR3 length: 14 amino acids. The germline V gene encodes CDR1 SGHVS and CDR2 FQNEAQ. CDR3 residues: CASSKTQGMDGYTF. CDR3 in DNA: TGTGCCAGCAGCAAGACACAGGGGATGGATGGCTACACCTTC.

This clone appeared a single time. The chain carries TRBV28 and TRBJ1-2; 9 nucleotides match TRBD1. Germline loops: CDR1 MDHEN, CDR2 SYDVKM. The CDR3 is 12 residues long. V shed 7 bases and J 12 bases; nucleotides not matched to a gene: 9. CDR3 in amino acids: CASNYRGTGNTF. In DNA form, the CDR3 reads TGTGCCAGCAACTACAGGGGGACAGGGAACACCTTC.

The chain joins TRBV18 to TRBJ1-1, with TRBD1 matching over 9 bases. There are 16 residues in the CDR3. J gave up 1 base and V 3 bases, and 6 bases lay outside the gene matches. Germline CDR1 is KGHSH and CDR2 is LQKENI. The chain's CDR3 is CASSPTRQGGNTEAFF. The CDR3 bases are TGTGCCAGCTCACCGACCAGACAGGGGGGGAACACTGAAGCTTTCTTT.

The rearrangement links TRBV18 to TRBJ1-2, with a weak D call TRBD1 (5 bases). Germline CDR1 is KGHSH and CDR2 is LQKENI. Trimming pared 5 bases from V and 8 bases from J, leaving 18 bases between. The CDR3 length is 14 residues. CDR3 residues: CASSAGTGPRGYTF. The CDR3 nucleotides are TGTGCCAGCTCAGCCGGGACGGGCCCTAGAGGCTACACCTTC.

V and J are TRBV6-4 and TRBJ2-1; a weak D match, TRBD2 (6 bases). Germline V gene sequence: CDR1 MRHNA, CDR2 SNTAGT. The CDR3 has 13 amino acids. Trimming removed 4 bases from V and 10 bases from J, with 14 bases in between. CDR3 sequence: CASSVGTFQEQFF. The CDR3 nucleotides read TGTGCCAGCAGTGTTGGGACTTTTCAAGAGCAGTTCTTC.

The rearrangement uses TRBV11-2 and TRBJ2-6; the D is unclear. The CDR3 sequence is 15 residues long. Germline V CDR1 and CDR2: SGHAT, FQNNGV. V lost 2 bases and J 0 bases, leaving 5 bases between the germline ends. CDR3 amino acids: CASSLQISGANVLTF. The CDR3 nucleotides read TGTGCCAGCAGCTTACAAATCTCTGGGGCCAACGTCCTGACTTTC.

The V call is TRBV6-1, the J call TRBJ2-5, with D hard to call. Trimming removed 3 bases at V and 5 bases at J, with 7 bases between. CDR1 and CDR2 from the germline V gene are MNHNS and SASEGT. This CDR3 has 12 amino acids. The CDR3 DNA sequence: TGTGCCAGCAGTGAGGGTTGGGAGACCCAGTACTTC. It codes for CASSEGWETQYF.

The CDR3 spells CASREQGVVDEKLFF. The CDR3 nucleotides read TGTGCCAGCAGGGAACAGGGGGTAGTCGATGAAAAACTGTTTTTT. The J gene is TRBJ1-4, the V gene TRBV2; 8 nucleotides agree with TRBD1. This CDR3 has 15 amino acids. V was pared by 6 bases and J by 6 bases, with 9 bases of the junction left unmatched. The V gene's germline CDR1 is SNHLY and CDR2 FYNNEI.